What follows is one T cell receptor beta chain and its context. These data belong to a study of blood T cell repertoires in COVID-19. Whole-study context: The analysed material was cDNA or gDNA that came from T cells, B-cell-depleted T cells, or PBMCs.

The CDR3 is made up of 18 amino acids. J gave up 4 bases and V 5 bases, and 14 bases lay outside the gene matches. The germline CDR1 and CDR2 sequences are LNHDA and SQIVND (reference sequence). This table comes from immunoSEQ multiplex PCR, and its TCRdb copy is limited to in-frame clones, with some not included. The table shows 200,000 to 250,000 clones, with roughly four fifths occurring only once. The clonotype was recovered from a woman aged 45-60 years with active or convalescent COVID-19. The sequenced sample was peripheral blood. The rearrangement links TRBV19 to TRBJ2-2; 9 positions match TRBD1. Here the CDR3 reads CASSRGTGFLLSTGELFF. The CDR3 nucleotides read TGTGCCAGTAGTCGCGGGACAGGGTTTCTCCTTAGCACCGGGGAGCTGTTTTTT.